The clone carrying this T cell receptor beta chain was seen just once. The antigen is undetermined. This sample stems from a study of shared clonotypes between healthy human individuals. Study observations and caveats: A reduction in generation probabilities was seen for non-shared clonotypes relative to those shared by all four donors.

CD45RO-negative, CCR7-positively selected cells formed the naive CD8 fraction, excluding terminally differentiated effector memory CD45RA+ cells. Produced via immunoSEQ multiplex PCR; TCRdb's table is partial and in-frame only. Of around 2,000,000 clones listed, around 96% were seen once; the top ten hold 0.9% to 1.5%. The CDR3 loop spans 10 amino acids. Between the trimmed V and J ends, which lost 7 bases and 4 bases, there was a span of 4 bases. Per the germline V gene, CDR1 is MDHEN and CDR2 is SYDVKM. Sequences were obtained from naive CD8+ T cells sorted from blood. The sequence derives from a man aged 18-30 years in good health. This rearrangement joins TRBV28 to TRBJ2-5; D remains unclear. For the CDR3, the DNA is TGTGCCAGCATAGGAGAGACCCAGTACTTC. This sequence encodes CASIGETQYF.